This is a list of T cell receptor beta chains from one sample in a study of cytomegalovirus exposure and HLA in healthy donors. Measured with immunoSEQ multiplex PCR; TCRdb has only the in-frame clones, and not every one. The repertoire holds roughly 200,000 clones, less than 80% seen once, with 4.4% in the top ten. The specimen was PBMCs. The receptor source for this set is a woman aged 25 to 39 in good health and CMV-seropositive. The conserved cysteine and the conserved F or W are not part of the CDR3 here.

>TRBV4-3|TRBJ2-7
ASSQEEGLAGGDTYEQY
>TRBV2|TRBJ1-1
ASSEVRVMTEAF
>TRBV11-2|TRBJ2-7
ASSSGHPSYEQY
>TRBV10-3|TRBJ1-6
AISEDHDSLYNSPLH
>TRBV5-4|TRBJ2-1
ASSTEWQGGDEQF
>TRBV5-8|TRBJ1-5
ASSWAHNQPQH
>TRBV2|TRBJ2-7
ARGLAGGYEQY
>TRBV19|TRBJ1-2
ASSIGMSNYGYT
>TRBV11-2|TRBJ2-1
ASSLAGGNEQF
>TRBV13|TRBJ2-7
ASSPTSGRDINEQY
>TRBV23-1|TRBJ2-3
ASSQLRAWGGITDTQY
>TRBV4-3|TRBJ2-3
ASSQDYERGGDTQY
>TRBV18|TRBJ2-7
ASSPGSGEQY
>TRBV19|TRBJ2-1
ASSISGEEGNEQF
>TRBV5-1|TRBJ2-7
ASSLGQGGYEQY
>TRBV2|TRBJ2-3
ASSTLAGGTDTQY
>TRBV5-4|TRBJ2-7
ASSPGGEQY
>TRBV11-2|TRBJ2-7
ASKRSLSYEQY
>TRBV19|TRBJ2-1
ASSFSGPYNEQF
>TRBV11-2|TRBJ2-1
ASSLDQVYNEQF
>TRBV19|TRBJ2-2
ASSIDQGAGELF
>TRBV11-2|TRBJ1-4
ASSSYRGGIKGLF
>TRBV4-2|TRBJ1-1
ASSQQDTRGTEAF
>TRBV5-1|TRBJ2-7
ASSLLDRRVPYEQY
>TRBV7-9|TRBJ1-1
ASSLAYSMNTEAF
>TRBV5-1|TRBJ1-2
ASSLEGQGPSHGYT
>TRBV18|TRBJ1-2
ASSQDRNYGYT
>TRBV29-1|TRBJ2-7
SAGTGRNEQY
>TRBV10-2|TRBJ2-5
ASSEGQSGGETQY
>TRBV11-2|TRBJ2-1
ASSLREREGQDNEQF
>TRBV14|TRBJ2-2
ASSPSRRGPVGELF
>TRBV27|TRBJ1-5
ASNRQATNQPQH
>TRBV28|TRBJ2-1
ASSLTVRGRGNEQF
>TRBV7-5|TRBJ2-7
ARSLVAGETSGGYEQY
>TRBV11-3|TRBJ1-1
ASSSRGSHEAF
>TRBV7-2|TRBJ2-7
ASSRVAGADSYEQY
>TRBV19|TRBJ2-2
ASSINLAGELF
>TRBV6-6|TRBJ2-6
ASKRHGANVLT
>TRBV14|TRBJ1-2
ASSLTGGGYT